These 8 T cell receptor beta chains were sequenced from one sample in a study of patients and donors after allogeneic stem cell transplantation (dated by TCRdb to 2018 to 2021). The library came from RT-PCR. Sequencing was performed on a NextSeq 550. Using fastp at Q25 and MiXCR, TCRdb reprocessed the public reads and kept productive beta chains. Every distinct CDR3 protein forms one entry, paired with its most common genes and DNA. Counted in this sample were tens of thousands of distinct CDR3 sequences; 26% of them appeared once. The ten biggest clones cover around 27% of the sample. Sequenced: blood, either unsorted or a sorted T cell fraction (not recorded which). These TCRs come from a human donor who was either an allogeneic HSCT recipient or a stem cell or donor lymphocyte infusion donor (not recorded which). It is not recorded whose cells these are; they may come from a transplant donor.

This chain links TRBV5-1 with TRBJ2-3; D is possibly TRBD2 (5 bases). The CDR3 length is 14 residues. CDR1 SGHRS and CDR2 YFSETQ come from the germline V gene. The germline V and J ends were trimmed by 0 bases and 7 bases, with 12 bases remaining between them. The CDR3 DNA is TGCGCCAGCAGCTTGGAGGGCACGGGGTATACGCAGTATTTT. Encoded protein: CASSLEGTGYTQYF.

This clonotype is termed medium-sized (0.01 to 0.1%). The V call is TRBV9, the J call TRBJ2-1; no definite D call. Trimming left V 3 bases short and J 7 bases short, with 17 bases between. The CDR3 contains 15 residues. CDR1 and CDR2 from the germline V gene are SGDLS and YYNGEE. The CDR3 loop is CASSADHLLGNEQFF. The CDR3 region has the DNA TGTGCCAGCAGCGCGGACCACCTTCTGGGTAATGAGCAGTTCTTC.

This clonotype was counted only a few times. The V call is TRBV2, the J call TRBJ2-3; a possible D gene is TRBD1 (7 bases). Germline V lookup: CDR1 SNHLY, CDR2 FYNNEI. There are 15 residues in the CDR3. V gave up 10 bases and J gave up 2 bases, with 19 bases separating them. CDR3: CATDWAGQNTDTQYF. The DNA for the CDR3 is TGTGCCACCGACTGGGCGGGACAGAACACAGATACGCAGTATTTT.

This clonotype came up a few times. This chain connects TRBV7-2 to TRBJ1-2; D is unclear. The germline gives CDR1 SGHTA, CDR2 FQGNSA. The length of the CDR3 is 14 residues. Trimming left V 5 bases short and J 0 bases short, with 10 bases between. CDR3 coding DNA: TGTGCCAGCAGCCTGAAAGGTTCTAACTATGGCTACACCTTC. Encoded protein: CASSLKGSNYGYTF.

The chain carries TRBV15 and TRBJ2-7, with TRBD2 matching over 7 bases. Germline values: CDR1 LNHNV, CDR2 YYDKDF (reference sequence). This CDR3 contains 17 residues. With V trimmed by 1 base and J by 4 bases, 13 bases remained unmatched. CDR3 coding DNA: TGTGCCACCAGCAGAGGGAGGCAGGGCGGGAGTACGTACGAGCAGTACTTC. Its translation: CATSRGRQGGSTYEQYF.

The chain joins TRBV7-9 to TRBJ1-2; TRBD1 might be the D (6 bases). The CDR3 has 13 residues. Looked up from germline, CDR1 is SEHNR and CDR2 is FQNEAQ (reference sequence). V lost 2 bases to trimming and J lost 7 bases, with 11 bases between them. The CDR3 coding sequence is TGTGCCAGCAGCTTAAGGGGGGATCGTGGCTACACCTTC. Protein sequence: CASSLRGDRGYTF.

This clonotype has only a few counts. The chain combines TRBV6-6 with TRBJ1-5; TRBD1 might be the D (6 bases). There are 15 residues in the CDR3. V lost 2 bases and J 1 base, leaving 9 bases between the germline ends. CDR1 and CDR2 from the germline V gene are MNHNY and SVGAGI (reference sequence). DNA of the CDR3: TGTGCCAGCAGTTACGGGGGGACAAGCAATCAGCCCCAGCATTTT. This gives the protein CASSYGGTSNQPQHF.

The V gene is TRBV6-2 or TRBV6-3, the J gene TRBJ1-1; 7 nucleotides agree with TRBD1. This CDR3 has 15 residues. Unmatched junction bases numbered 8, after V lost 5 bases and J lost 2 bases. Looked up from germline, CDR1 is MNHEY and CDR2 is SVGEGT. CDR3 in DNA: TGTGCCAGCAGTCCTTACGGACAGGAAAACACTGAAGCTTTCTTT. It encodes CASSPYGQENTEAFF.